This T cell receptor (beta chain) was recovered during a study of T cell responses to AZD1222 COVID-19 vaccine. The study's findings and limits: Regions 160-218 and 743-854 dominated among vaccine-associated CD4 TCRs spanning spike. There were mostly white British donors and more females than males, and clonal diversity was possibly underestimated. Only 5 or 6 AZD1222 recipients tested seropositive at baseline. Reportedly, nearly half the spike-specific TCRs target unmutated variant regions.

This clone was found a few times. The antigen is unknown. CDR3 length: 17 residues. Germline CDR1 reads SGHTA; CDR2 reads FQGNSA. Trimming removed 0 bases from V and 3 bases from J, with 12 bases in between. TCRdb's copy holds only in-frame clones and misses some; the assay was immunoSEQ multiplex PCR. In the table there are about 57,000 clones, 85% to 90% of which are singletons. The chain links TRBV7-2 to TRBJ2-6; maybe TRBD1 (5 bases). The clonotype comes from an adult in good health. The source was peripheral blood, collected on day 0 of AZD1222 vaccination. CDR3 sequence: CASSLAIQGGGANVLTF. The DNA of the CDR3 is TGTGCCAGCAGCTTAGCAATCCAGGGTGGTGGGGCCAACGTCCTGACTTTC. Using reference TRBV7-2 and TRBJ2-6 for the parts outside the CDR3, the full variable domain is GAGVSQSPSNKVTEKGKDVELRCDPISGHTALYWYRQSLGQGLEFLIYFQGNSAPDKSGLPSDRFSAERTGGSVSTLTIQRTQQEDSAVYLCASSLAIQGGGANVLTFGAGSRLTVL.